Below are 25 T cell receptor beta chains sequenced from a single sample in a study of T cell responses to AZD1222 COVID-19 vaccine. Produced via immunoSEQ multiplex PCR; TCRdb's table is partial and in-frame only. The table lists 180,000 or so clones, 80% to 95% of them singletons. This specimen was peripheral blood, taken 28 days after the second AZD1222 dose. The origin of the receptors is an adult who received the AZD1222 COVID-19 vaccine.

This chain's CDR3 is CASSPPGSPQETQYF. The CDR3 DNA reads as TGTGCCAGCAGCCCCCCGGGCAGCCCCCAAGAGACCCAGTACTTC. The chain is built from TRBV7-9 and TRBJ2-5; D not resolved. CDR3 length: 15 amino acids. V was cut by 5 bases and J by 1 base, with 14 bases left in between. Germline V CDR1 and CDR2: SEHNR, FQNEAQ (reference sequence). Supplemented by reference TRBV7-9 and TRBJ2-5, the full variable domain reads DTGVSQNPRHKITKRGQNVTFRCDPISEHNRLYWYRQTLGQGPEFLTYFQNEAQLEKSRLLSDRFSAERPKGSFSTLEIQRTEQGDSAMYLCASSPPGSPQETQYFGPGTRLLVL.

The rearrangement joins TRBV4-1 to TRBJ2-1, with a weak D call TRBD2 (5 bases). There are 16 residues in the CDR3. Trimming cost V 0 bases and J 3 bases, with 12 bases left between them. The germline CDR1 and CDR2 sequences are MGHRA and YSYEKL. CDR3 sequence: CASSQDPAAVYNEQFF. As DNA, the CDR3 is TGCGCCAGCAGCCAAGATCCAGCGGCTGTCTACAATGAGCAGTTCTTC.

The chain joins TRBV2 to TRBJ2-7; 7 bases match TRBD1. Trimming cost V 6 bases and J 2 bases; bases outside gene matches: 7. The germline V gene has CDR1 SNHLY and CDR2 FYNNEI. This CDR3 contains 14 residues. CDR3 region: CASSYRQGTYEQYF. The DNA of the CDR3 is TGTGCCAGCAGCTATAGACAGGGCACCTACGAGCAGTACTTC. The full variable domain, rest sourced from reference TRBV2 and TRBJ2-7, is EPEVTQTPSHQVTQMGQEVILRCVPISNHLYFYWYRQILGQKVEFLVSFYNNEISEKSEIFDDQFSVERPDGSNFTLKIRSTKLEDSAMYFCASSYRQGTYEQYFGPGTRLTVT.

The chain has TRBV13 and TRBJ1-6; perhaps TRBD1 as D (5 bases). The CDR3 extends over 15 amino acids. In germline, CDR1 is PRHDT, CDR2 FYEKMQ (reference sequence). The ends were cut back, 5 bases at V and 9 bases at J, with 17 bases in the middle. The CDR3 sequence is CASSPPGQGSSPLHF. CDR3 nucleotide sequence: TGTGCCAGCAGCCCCCCCGGGCAGGGTAGTTCACCCCTCCACTTT.

V is TRBV6-2 or TRBV6-3 and J is TRBJ2-7, with 8 nucleotides matching TRBD2. Germline values: CDR1 MNHEY, CDR2 SVGEGT. The J segment lost 5 bases and the V segment lost 2 bases, leaving 5 bases of the junction unmatched. This CDR3 is built from 14 residues. CDR3 bases: TGTGCCAGCAGTTACCCCGGGGGGGCCAACGAGCAGTACTTC. This codes for CASSYPGGANEQYF.

This clone was seen just once. This sequence joins TRBV28 and TRBJ1-1, with D uncertain. Trimming removed 7 bases from V and 1 base from J, with 4 bases in between. The CDR3 consists of 11 residues. CDR1 and CDR2 (germline): MDHEN, SYDVKM. CDR3 coding DNA: TGTGCCAGCACCCAGAACACTGAAGCTTTCTTT. It translates to CASTQNTEAFF.

This clone showed up just once. The chain uses TRBV27 and TRBJ2-1, with D possibly matching TRBD2 (6 bases). V shed 5 bases and J shed 0 bases, with 11 bases lying between them. Germline V gene sequence: CDR1 MNHEY, CDR2 SMNVEV (reference sequence). This CDR3 spans 15 amino acids. In DNA, the CDR3 is TGTGCCAGCAGTATAGCGGCTAGCTCCTACAATGAGCAGTTCTTC. Protein sequence: CASSIAASSYNEQFF.

This clone was seen just once. V is TRBV7-3 and J is TRBJ2-1; 7 positions agree with TRBD1. V lost 5 bases to trimming and J lost 9 bases; unmatched junction nucleotides: 16. Germline lookup yields CDR1 SGHTA and CDR2 FQGTGA. This CDR3 contains 16 residues. CDR3 sequence reads: CASSPGGARGLGEQFF. The CDR3 nucleotides read TGTGCCAGCAGCCCAGGGGGAGCGAGGGGGTTAGGTGAGCAGTTCTTC.

This clone appeared a single time. The genes are TRBV9 and TRBJ2-3; 12 bases are a match to TRBD2. V lost 0 bases to trimming and J lost 9 bases; unmatched junction nucleotides: 8. Germline CDR1 SGDLS, CDR2 YYNGEE. The CDR3 runs to 16 residues. The CDR3 here is CASSVGGLAGPITQYF. In DNA, the CDR3 is TGTGCCAGCAGCGTAGGAGGACTAGCGGGGCCGATCACGCAGTATTTT.

The chain recombines TRBV5-1 with TRBJ1-2; D gene unclear. Germline CDR1 SGHRS, CDR2 YFSETQ. Trimming stripped 0 bases from V and 0 bases from J, with 12 bases between. The CDR3 is 16 residues long. In nucleotides, the CDR3 is TGCGCCAGCAGCTTGGACGCCGCGAGATCTAACTATGGCTACACCTTC. This gives the protein CASSLDAARSNYGYTF.

The chain employs TRBV18 and TRBJ1-4; D unresolved. There are 13 residues in the CDR3. Trimming shortened V by 3 bases and J by 5 bases, and 7 bases separated the two germline ends. CDR1 KGHSH and CDR2 LQKENI come from the germline V gene. CDR3 sequence (DNA): TGTGCCAGCTCACCGGGGTTAAATGAAAAACTGTTTTTT. Translating it yields CASSPGLNEKLFF.

CDR3 DNA: TGTGCCAGTAGTATAGTACCCACAGGGGGCGCGGGCACTGAAGCTTTCTTT. Translation: CASSIVPTGGAGTEAFF. V gene TRBV19 combines with J gene TRBJ1-1, with 9 bases fitting TRBD1. The CDR3 sequence is 17 residues long. Germline V gene data show CDR1 as LNHDA and CDR2 as SQIVND (reference sequence). V lost 1 base to trimming and J lost 4 bases; unmatched junction nucleotides: 10.

The chain is built from TRBV29-1 and TRBJ2-1; D possibly uses TRBD1 or TRBD2 (5 bases each). CDR1 and CDR2 from the germline V gene are SQVTM and ANQGSEA. The CDR3 runs to 13 residues. Trimming cost V 4 bases and J 10 bases, with 17 bases left between them. CDR3 nucleotide sequence: TGCAGCGTTGTAGCGACAGTGGCCTTGGAGCAGTTCTTC. Translated, it gives CSVVATVALEQFF.

This chain joins TRBV6-6 and TRBJ1-5, with TRBD1 as a possible D gene (6 bases). Deletions cut 4 bases from V and 0 bases from J, with 13 bases between. The germline CDR1 and CDR2 sequences are MNHNY and SVGAGI (reference sequence). CDR3 size: 16 residues. The chain's CDR3 is CASSSHRVPSNQPQHF. CDR3 sequence (DNA): TGTGCCAGCAGTTCCCACAGGGTCCCTAGCAATCAGCCCCAGCATTTT.

This clone was picked up a small number of times. The sample contains more than one DNA sequence encoding this CDR3. CDR3 sequence (DNA): TGTGCCAGCTCACCTAACCAAGAGACCCAGTACTTC. It specifies CASSPNQETQYF. The rearrangement uses TRBV18 and TRBJ2-5; D unresolved. The V and J ends lost 3 bases and 0 bases respectively, with 2 bases between them. Germline V lookup: CDR1 KGHSH, CDR2 LQKENI. This CDR3 comprises 12 residues.

J is TRBJ1-3 and V is TRBV4-3; D perhaps matches TRBD1 (5 bases). This CDR3 is 20 amino acids long. V was clipped by 1 base and J by 3 bases, with 25 bases between them. The germline V gene has CDR1 LGHNA and CDR2 YSLEER. The CDR3 loop reads CASSQAWARGPGRIGNTIYF. CDR3 sequence (DNA): TGCGCCAGCAGCCAAGCGTGGGCCCGAGGTCCAGGGAGGATTGGAAACACCATATATTTT.

The genes are TRBV28 and TRBJ1-1; weak D call: TRBD1 (5 bases). This CDR3 has 13 residues. Germline-derived CDR1 and CDR2 are MDHEN and SYDVKM. Trimming left V 3 bases short and J 3 bases short, with 8 bases between. The CDR3 here is CASSFPRDTEAFF. Written as DNA, the CDR3 is TGTGCCAGCAGTTTTCCCAGGGACACTGAAGCTTTCTTT.

This clone was seen a single time. The V gene is TRBV28, the J gene TRBJ1-4; tentative D call: TRBD1 (6 bases). CDR1 and CDR2 (germline): MDHEN, SYDVKM. Trimming removed 8 bases at V and 4 bases at J, with 17 bases between. The CDR3 has 15 amino acids. CDR3 sequence reads: CASSSGGDNNEKLFF. CDR3 nucleotide sequence: TGTGCCAGCTCATCCGGGGGGGACAATAATGAAAAACTGTTTTTT.

The chain combines TRBV2 with TRBJ2-6; D tentatively fits TRBD1 or TRBD2 (6 bases each). Germline V gene sequence: CDR1 SNHLY, CDR2 FYNNEI. The CDR3 sequence is 16 residues long. The V and J ends lost 4 bases and 0 bases respectively, with 10 bases between them. The CDR3 here is CASSGGGNSGANVLTF. The DNA of the CDR3 is TGTGCCAGCAGTGGAGGGGGGAACTCTGGGGCCAACGTCCTGACTTTC.

This CDR3 reads CASSPRVGHNEQFF. As DNA, the CDR3 is TGTGCCAGCAGTCCCCGTGTCGGGCACAATGAGCAGTTCTTC. This sequence joins TRBV11-3 and TRBJ2-1; D gene ambiguous. The CDR3 is 14 amino acids. The germline V gene encodes CDR1 SGHNT and CDR2 YENEEA. The germline V and J ends were trimmed by 6 bases and 5 bases, with 14 bases remaining between them.

The chain is built from TRBV3-1 (or the pseudogene TRBV3-2) and TRBJ1-1, with TRBD1 as a possible D gene (5 bases). V lost 4 bases and J 4 bases, leaving 10 bases between the germline ends. This CDR3 spans 13 amino acids. In germline, CDR1 is LGHDT, CDR2 YNNKEL (reference sequence). The CDR3 reads CASSRRGGTEAFF. The CDR3 region has the DNA TGTGCCAGCAGCCGACGGGGGGGCACTGAAGCTTTCTTT.

This clone was observed a few times. J is TRBJ1-6 and V is TRBV18; 12 bases agree with TRBD1. The CDR3 sequence is 19 residues long. With 6 bases clipped from V and 7 bases from J, the junction kept 16 bases outside the gene matches. Germline V gene lookup returns CDR1 KGHSH and CDR2 LQKENI. The CDR3 reads CASSLNAGGQGALNSPLHF. CDR3 DNA sequence: TGTGCCAGCTCTCTTAATGCCGGGGGACAGGGGGCGTTAAATTCACCCCTCCACTTT.

Written as DNA, the CDR3 is TGTGCCAGCAGCTTGGGGGCAGGGAATCAGCCCCAGCATTTT. Protein sequence: CASSLGAGNQPQHF. The rearrangement links TRBV5-4 to TRBJ1-5; a possible D gene is TRBD1 (5 bases). This CDR3 spans 14 amino acids. The germline gives CDR1 SGHNT, CDR2 YYREEE (reference sequence). V lost 0 bases and J lost 4, with 8 bases in between.

This chain links TRBV4-1 with TRBJ2-5; 14 nucleotides agree with TRBD2. The CDR3 has 16 amino acids. After removal of 4 bases from V and 5 bases from J, the junction contained 6 bases not matched to a gene. CDR1 is MGHRA and CDR2 is YSYEKL in the germline V gene. For the CDR3, the DNA is TGCGCCAGCAGCCTCGGACTAGCGGGAGGTCGTGAGACCCAGTACTTC. This encodes CASSLGLAGGRETQYF.

This clone was picked up one time. The genes are TRBV7-2 and TRBJ2-1, with 7 bases that match TRBD2. The CDR3 is made up of 17 amino acids. V trimming: 1 base; J trimming: 8 bases; junction bases outside the gene matches: 14. Germline CDR1 reads SGHTA; CDR2 reads FQGNSA. CDR3 amino acids: CASSLGSLLQRGHEQFF. Here the CDR3 DNA reads TGTGCCAGCAGCTTAGGATCCCTCCTCCAGCGGGGCCATGAGCAGTTCTTC.